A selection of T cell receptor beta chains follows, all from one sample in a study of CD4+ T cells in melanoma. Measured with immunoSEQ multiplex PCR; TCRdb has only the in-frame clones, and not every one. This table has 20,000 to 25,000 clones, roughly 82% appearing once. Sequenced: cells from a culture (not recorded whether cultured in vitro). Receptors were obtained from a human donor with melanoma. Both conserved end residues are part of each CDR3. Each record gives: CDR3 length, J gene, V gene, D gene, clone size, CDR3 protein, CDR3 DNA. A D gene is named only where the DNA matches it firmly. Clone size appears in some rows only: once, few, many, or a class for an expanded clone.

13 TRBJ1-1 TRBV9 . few CASSWGQNTEAFF TGTGCCAGCAGCTGGGGACAGAACACTGAAGCTTTCTTT
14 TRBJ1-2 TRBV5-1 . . CASSPEGSDYGYTF TGCGCCAGCAGTCCAGAGGGATCGGACTATGGCTACACCTTC
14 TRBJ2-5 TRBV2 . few CASSVGGASETQYF TGTGCCAGCAGTGTAGGGGGGGCCAGCGAGACCCAGTACTTC
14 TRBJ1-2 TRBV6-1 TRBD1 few CASSGQGALGGYTF TGTGCCAGCAGTGGACAGGGGGCGTTGGGTGGCTACACCTTC
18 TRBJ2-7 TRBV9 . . CASSALPIGGGMTYEQYF TGTGCCAGCAGTGCATTACCGATCGGGGGTGGTATGACCTACGAGCAGTACTTC
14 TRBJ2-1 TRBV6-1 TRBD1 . CASSEMQGAGEQFF TGTGCCAGCAGTGAAATGCAGGGGGCAGGTGAGCAGTTCTTC
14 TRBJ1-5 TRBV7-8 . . CASSFRGSNQPQHF TGTGCCAGCAGCTTTCGGGGTAGCAATCAGCCCCAGCATTTT
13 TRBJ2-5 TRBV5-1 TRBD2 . CASSAQGGETQYF TGCGCCAGCAGCGCCCAGGGAGGGGAGACCCAGTACTTC
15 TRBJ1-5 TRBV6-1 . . CASGERGASNQPQHF TGTGCCAGCGGTGAACGAGGTGCTAGCAATCAGCCCCAGCATTTT
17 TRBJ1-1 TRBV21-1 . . CASGSRRSRAPDTEAFF TGTGCCAGCGGTTCACGGCGCTCCAGGGCGCCTGACACTGAAGCTTTCTTT
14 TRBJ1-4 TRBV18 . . CASSPTGGSEKLFF TGTGCCAGCTCACCGACGGGGGGTAGTGAAAAACTGTTTTTT
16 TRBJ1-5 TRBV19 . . CASSIRDTYSNQPQHF TGTGCCAGTAGTATAAGGGACACATATAGCAATCAGCCCCAGCATTTT
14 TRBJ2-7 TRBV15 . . CATSRSRTVYEQYF TGTGCCACCAGCAGAAGCCGGACAGTTTACGAGCAGTACTTC
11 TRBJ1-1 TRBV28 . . CASRSNTEAFF TGTGCCAGCAGGTCGAACACTGAAGCTTTCTTT
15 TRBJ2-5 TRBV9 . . CASSVGLGPQETQYF TGTGCCAGCAGCGTAGGTTTGGGACCCCAAGAGACCCAGTACTTC
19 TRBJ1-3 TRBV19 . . CASSIRDGLDGNSGNTIYF TGTGCCAGTAGTATAAGGGATGGTTTGGACGGCAACTCTGGAAACACCATATATTTT
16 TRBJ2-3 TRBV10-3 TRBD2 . CAISGGSGGYTDTQYF TGTGCCATCAGTGGCGGTAGCGGGGGATACACAGATACGCAGTATTTT
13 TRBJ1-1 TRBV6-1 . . CASSEGTLAEAFF TGTGCCAGCAGCGAGGGGACCCTTGCTGAAGCTTTCTTT
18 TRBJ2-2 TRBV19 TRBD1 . CASSIGYRGRGSTGELFF TGTGCCAGTAGTATAGGATACAGGGGACGAGGGTCCACCGGGGAGCTGTTTTTT
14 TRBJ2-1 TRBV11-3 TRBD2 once CASSPGGVYNEQFF TGTGCCAGCAGCCCTGGGGGGGTTTACAATGAGCAGTTCTTC
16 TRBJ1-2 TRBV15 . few CATSRGGAEGGRGYTF TGTGCCACCAGCAGAGGTGGTGCAGAGGGAGGACGGGGCTACACCTTC
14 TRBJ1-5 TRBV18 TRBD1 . CASSRTGDGQPQHF TGTGCCAGCTCACGTACAGGGGACGGGCAGCCCCAGCATTTT
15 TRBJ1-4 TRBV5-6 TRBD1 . CASSLAGQPNEKLFF TGTGCCAGCAGCTTGGCGGGACAGCCTAATGAAAAACTGTTTTTT
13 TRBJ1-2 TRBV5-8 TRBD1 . CASSPRGGYGYTF TGTGCCAGCAGCCCCAGGGGGGGCTATGGCTACACCTTC
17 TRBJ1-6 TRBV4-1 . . CASSPSGRVSNNSPLHF TGCGCCAGCAGTCCCTCGGGCAGGGTCTCTAATAATTCACCCCTCCACTTT
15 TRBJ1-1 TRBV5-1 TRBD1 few CASSSRGQLNTEAFF TGCGCCAGCAGCTCGAGGGGACAGTTGAACACTGAAGCTTTCTTT
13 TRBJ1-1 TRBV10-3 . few CAISEGGSTEAFF TGTGCCATCAGTGAGGGGGGATCCACTGAAGCTTTCTTT
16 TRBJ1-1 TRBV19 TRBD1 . CASSARTGGRDTEAFF TGTGCCAGTAGTGCCCGGACAGGGGGCCGGGACACTGAAGCTTTCTTT
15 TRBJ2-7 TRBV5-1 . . CASSDQAGSSYEQYF TGCGCCAGCAGCGATCAGGCAGGGAGCTCCTACGAGCAGTACTTC
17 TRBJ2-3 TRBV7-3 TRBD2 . CASSRTSGGKSTDTQYF TGTGCCAGCAGCCGGACTAGCGGGGGAAAGAGCACAGATACGCAGTATTTT